This TCR beta chain is drawn from a study of cytomegalovirus exposure and HLA in healthy donors. Overall study context: There were 117 million unique TCR beta sequences, drawn from roughly 200 million T cells, in an earlier analysis.

Overall study results and limits: HLA alleles showed associations with fewer than 20,000 TCR beta sequences in a later analysis, at a 0.05 false discovery rate. Reports described diagnosis of cytomegalovirus status by the classifier as highly specific and sensitive. The study recorded 150 to 200 TCR beta chains that were cytomegalovirus-associated.

The PCR made use of 60 Vbeta and 13 Jbeta primers. Here immunoSEQ multiplex PCR was the method, and the copy in TCRdb shows in-frame clones only, minus some. The table includes approximately 140,000 clones, around 80% detected once. Comment on this clone: Its matching antigen is unknown.

The CDR3 extends over 12 amino acids. Germline lookup yields CDR1 LNHDA and CDR2 SQIVND (reference sequence). With V trimmed by 4 bases and J by 10 bases, 2 bases remained unmatched. The rearrangement joins TRBV19 to TRBJ2-3, with 10 nucleotides matching TRBD2. This receptor was obtained from a man aged 35-49 years in good health and CMV-seropositive. Sequenced input: PBMCs. The CDR3 loop reads CASSTSGSAQYF. Written as DNA, the CDR3 is TGTGCCAGTAGTACTAGCGGGAGTGCGCAGTATTTT.